Here is one T cell receptor (beta chain) with its context. This record belongs to a study of blood T cell repertoires in COVID-19. Germline V lookup: CDR1 MNHEY, CDR2 SVGAGI. The CDR3 extends over 15 amino acids. V shed 4 bases, J shed 3 bases, and the junction held 7 bases outside the gene matches. Per the study methods: Amplified reference gene primers provided the basis for estimating nucleated cell counts. Sequenced by immunoSEQ multiplex PCR; TCRdb stores in-frame clones only, minus some. The V and J calls and clone size are taken from that table; D and trimming were inferred from the DNA. The sample has fewer than 200,000 clones, around 84% seen once.

The chain links TRBV6-5 to TRBJ1-1; TRBD1 agrees at 8 bases. This TCR was recovered from a man aged 35 to 55 with acute or convalescent COVID-19. Sequencing input: peripheral blood. This CDR3 is CASSWGDRSDTEAFF. The DNA for the CDR3 is TGTGCCAGCAGTTGGGGGGACAGGTCTGACACTGAAGCTTTCTTT.